The 29 T cell receptor beta chains below come from one sample, sequenced in a study of graft-versus-host responses after intestinal transplantation. Which antigens these TCRs recognize remains unknown. TCRdb's table, derived via immunoSEQ multiplex PCR, lists solely in-frame clones and lacks some. The sample has about 64,000 clones; approximately 90% are singletons. The specimen was unstimulated CD8+ T cells sorted from spleen or lymph node cells, collected before transplant. These receptors originate from a human donor who was the organ donor for an intestinal transplant.

The genes are TRBV9 and TRBJ2-3, with 9 bases fitting TRBD2. The CDR3 has 16 amino acids. V lost 0 bases, J lost 1 base, and 3 bases stayed unmatched. Germline CDR1 and CDR2: SGDLS and YYNGEE. The CDR3 sequence: CASSVGTSERTDTQYF. CDR3 nucleotide sequence: TGTGCCAGCAGCGTAGGGACTAGCGAGCGCACAGATACGCAGTATTTT.

The V gene is TRBV5-5, the J gene TRBJ1-4; D unclear. CDR1 is SGHKS and CDR2 is YYEKEE in the germline V gene (reference sequence). Between the trimmed V and J ends, which lost 2 bases and 8 bases, there was a span of 13 bases. The CDR3 loop spans 14 amino acids. The CDR3 bases are TGTGCCAGCAGCTTTGTGGGAGGGAGCGAAAAACTGTTTTTT. It yields the protein CASSFVGGSEKLFF.

The V gene is TRBV19, the J gene TRBJ2-7; 8 bases fit TRBD2. The CDR3 totals 14 residues. Germline assignment: CDR1 LNHDA and CDR2 SQIVND (reference sequence). The CDR3 DNA reads TGTGCGACCGCAGCGGGAGCGGGGACCTACGAGCAGTACTTC. It translates to CATAAGAGTYEQYF.

With respect to this clone: Other nucleotide sequences from this sample produce the same CDR3. The CDR3 here is CASRAGLSGYTF. CDR3 in DNA: TGTGCCAGTAGGGCAGGACTAAGCGGCTACACCTTC. The chain joins TRBV19 to TRBJ1-2; D not certain. Trimming left V 6 bases short and J 8 bases short, with 13 bases between. Looked up from germline, CDR1 is LNHDA and CDR2 is SQIVND (reference sequence). The CDR3 loop spans 12 amino acids.

The rearrangement links TRBV19 to TRBJ1-5; TRBD1 matches at 7 bases. The CDR3 extends over 14 amino acids. Germline CDR1 is LNHDA and CDR2 is SQIVND (reference sequence). V gave up 7 bases and J gave up 7 bases; unmatched junction bases: 10. In nucleotides, the CDR3 is TGTGCCAGTAAACTCCCGGGACAGAGCCAGCCCCAGCATTTT. Its protein is CASKLPGQSQPQHF. Full variable domain (remainder filled in from reference TRBV19 and TRBJ1-5): DGGITQSPKYLFRKEGQNVTLSCEQNLNHDAMYWYRQDPGQGLRLIYYSQIVNDFQKGDIAEGYSVSREKKESFPLTVTSAQKNPTAFYLCASKLPGQSQPQHFGDGTRLSIL.

This clone was picked up one time. V usage is TRBV13 and J usage is TRBJ2-1, with 7 bases fitting TRBD1. V was pared by 7 bases and J by 5 bases, with 8 bases of the junction left unmatched. From germline, CDR1 is PRHDT and CDR2 FYEKMQ (reference sequence). The CDR3 runs to 14 residues. CDR3 in amino acids: CASTPDTGDNEQFF. The CDR3 DNA follows: TGTGCCAGCACCCCGGACACAGGGGACAATGAGCAGTTCTTC.

This clone was seen only once. The genes are TRBV28 and TRBJ2-5, with TRBD1 matching over 12 bases. After removal of 4 bases from V and 5 bases from J, the junction contained 8 bases not matched to a gene. CDR1 MDHEN and CDR2 SYDVKM come from the germline V gene. This CDR3 has 16 amino acids. The CDR3 loop is CASSSWDRGLRETQYF. The CDR3 nucleotides read TGTGCCAGCAGTTCATGGGACAGGGGGCTTCGGGAGACCCAGTACTTC.

This chain links TRBV4-1 with TRBJ2-7, with D hard to call. CDR1 MGHRA and CDR2 YSYEKL come from the germline V gene. The CDR3 spans 15 residues. V lost 4 bases, J lost 2 bases, and 15 bases lay in between. In DNA form, the CDR3 reads TGCGCCAGCAGCCCAAAGTCAACGGAGACCTACGAGCAGTACTTC. It codes for CASSPKSTETYEQYF.

The chain couples TRBV7-6 to TRBJ2-1; 7 bases line up with TRBD2. The V segment lost 3 bases and the J segment 5 bases; nucleotides outside the gene matches: 10. Germline V gene lookup returns CDR1 SGHVS and CDR2 FNYEAQ. The CDR3 covers 16 residues. The CDR3 here is CASSFGGGSLDNEQFF. CDR3 in DNA: TGTGCCAGCAGCTTTGGAGGCGGGAGTCTCGACAATGAGCAGTTCTTC.

A single count supports this clone. The chain links TRBV28 to TRBJ2-1; 9 bases are a match to TRBD2. With V trimmed by 8 bases and J by 6 bases, 8 bases remained unmatched. The CDR3 totals 14 residues. Germline V gives CDR1 MDHEN, CDR2 SYDVKM. DNA of the CDR3: TGTGCCAGCGGCGGGGGGGGAACATCCAATGAGCAGTTCTTC. It codes for CASGGGGTSNEQFF.

V usage is TRBV11-2 and J usage is TRBJ2-1; 12 bases align to TRBD2. Germline V lookup: CDR1 SGHAT, CDR2 FQNNGV. The CDR3 spans 18 residues. The ends lost 5 bases at V and 0 bases at J; junction bases unmatched: 8. The CDR3 nucleotides read TGTGCCAGCAGCACGCTAGCGGGAGGGCCCAGCTCCTACAATGAGCAGTTCTTC. As protein: CASSTLAGGPSSYNEQFF.

Comment on this clone: The junction shows a germline mismatch at one end, possibly a read error. The chain joins TRBV7-2 to TRBJ2-1; 13 bases align to TRBD2. The CDR3 has 18 amino acids. Germline V gives CDR1 SGHTA, CDR2 FQGNSA. CDR3 bases: TGTGCCAGCAGCTTAGGGGGGACTAGCGGGAAGTCATACAATGTGCAGTTCTTC. This codes for CASSLGGTSGKSYNVQFF.

The rearrangement joins TRBV13 to TRBJ2-7; 14 bases agree with TRBD2. The CDR3 contains 18 residues. The junction had 18 bases not matched to a gene; V was cut back by 11 bases and J by 3 bases. The germline V gene has CDR1 PRHDT and CDR2 FYEKMQ (reference sequence). For the CDR3, the DNA is TGTGCCGCCAGCAGGTACTCCGGGACTAGCGGGAGATTCTACGAGCAGTACTTC. Translation gives CAASRYSGTSGRFYEQYF.

The chain has TRBV7-8 and TRBJ2-5; D is uncertain. The CDR3 sequence is 14 residues long. The germline V gene has CDR1 SGHVS and CDR2 FQNEAQ. V lost 1 base, J lost 3 bases, and 9 bases lay in between. CDR3 amino acids: CASSLVNEKETQYF. CDR3 DNA sequence: TGTGCCAGCAGCTTAGTAAATGAGAAAGAGACCCAGTACTTC.

V and J are TRBV9 and TRBJ2-3; 8 nucleotides line up with TRBD2. CDR3 size: 15 residues. V lost 3 bases and J lost 2; bases outside the gene matches: 5. CDR1 is SGDLS, CDR2 YYNGEE, per germline. The CDR3 is CASSEGLDNTDTQYF. The DNA of the CDR3 is TGTGCCAGCAGCGAGGGACTAGATAACACAGATACGCAGTATTTT.

This clone was seen just once. The V and J genes are TRBV19 and TRBJ2-7; D remains unclear. Trimming removed 6 bases at V and 0 bases at J, with 9 bases between. This CDR3 comprises 13 residues. Germline CDR1 LNHDA, CDR2 SQIVND (reference sequence). CDR3 bases: TGTGCCAGTAGCCCGACAAGCTCCTACGAGCAGTACTTC. As protein: CASSPTSSYEQYF. The variable domain in full, with the rest retrieved from reference TRBV19 and TRBJ2-7, is DGGITQSPKYLFRKEGQNVTLSCEQNLNHDAMYWYRQDPGQGLRLIYYSQIVNDFQKGDIAEGYSVSREKKESFPLTVTSAQKNPTAFYLCASSPTSSYEQYFGPGTRLTVT.

This chain joins TRBV28 and TRBJ2-1; perhaps TRBD2 as D (5 bases). The germline CDR1 and CDR2 sequences are MDHEN and SYDVKM. There are 15 residues in the CDR3. Deletions cut 6 bases from V and 2 bases from J, with 14 bases between. The CDR3 region has the DNA TGTGCCAGCAGGGACGGACGGGAAACCTACAATGAGCAGTTCTTC. Its protein product is CASRDGRETYNEQFF.

In its sample, this clone is medium-sized. The V call is TRBV7-9, the J call TRBJ1-1; D uncertain. The V and J ends lost 2 bases and 6 bases respectively, with 13 bases between them. The CDR3 sequence is 14 residues long. From germline, CDR1 is SEHNR and CDR2 FQNEAQ (reference sequence). CDR3 protein: CASSLLMLGAEAFF. DNA of the CDR3: TGTGCCAGCAGCTTATTAATGTTGGGCGCTGAAGCTTTCTTT.

This clone was seen a few times. The J gene is TRBJ2-3, the V gene TRBV6-5, with a tentative D call TRBD2 (6 bases). The V end lost 8 bases, the J end lost 4 bases, and 19 bases lay between the germline ends. CDR3 length: 15 amino acids. Germline CDR1 reads MNHEY; CDR2 reads SVGAGI. In DNA form, the CDR3 reads TGTGCCAGCGCGCAATACGGGAGCGGAGCAGATACGCAGTATTTT. Amino acid sequence: CASAQYGSGADTQYF.

This rearrangement joins TRBV4-3 to TRBJ2-1; 16 nucleotides agree with TRBD2. CDR1 and CDR2 (germline): LGHNA, YSLEER. With V trimmed by 4 bases and J by 9 bases, 18 bases remained unmatched. The CDR3 has 20 residues. CDR3 coding DNA: TGCGCCAGCAGCCCCGAGGAAAATTGGGGACTAGCGGGAGGGCCGGGTGAGCAGTTCTTC. Amino acid sequence: CASSPEENWGLAGGPGEQFF.

In this sample, this clone turned up a few times. The rearrangement joins TRBV9 to TRBJ2-7; D may be TRBD1 (5 bases). This CDR3 region has 16 residues. Germline assignment: CDR1 SGDLS and CDR2 YYNGEE. The V end lost 3 bases, the J end lost 0 bases, and 16 bases lay between the germline ends. In DNA form, the CDR3 reads TGTGCCAGCAGCGGAGCGAAAACAGGATACTCCTACGAGCAGTACTTC. Amino acids: CASSGAKTGYSYEQYF.

The CDR3 coding sequence is TGCGCCAGCAGCCAAGACAGGGGGCGCGTCCACGAGCAGTACTTC. Its translation: CASSQDRGRVHEQYF. J is TRBJ2-7 and V is TRBV4-3, with 8 bases identical to TRBD1. This CDR3 spans 15 amino acids. Losses at the gene ends were 0 bases for V and 5 bases for J; bases not matched to a gene: 6. Germline lookup yields CDR1 LGHNA and CDR2 YSLEER.

The V and J genes are TRBV12-5 and TRBJ1-2, with D perhaps TRBD1 (6 bases). The CDR3 runs to 17 residues. With 5 bases removed from V and 13 bases from J, the gap between germline ends came to 32 bases. Germline V CDR1 and CDR2: LGHNT, FRNRAP. In DNA, the CDR3 is TGTGCTAGTGGTCCGTCGCCTATCCTGGACAGCCAGCCCTGGTGCACCTTC. Its translation is CASGPSPILDSQPWCTF.

The chain joins TRBV19 to TRBJ2-2; 9 nucleotides line up with TRBD2. Per the germline V gene, CDR1 is LNHDA and CDR2 is SQIVND (reference sequence). The CDR3 has 17 residues. V shed 5 bases, J shed 0 bases, and the junction held 7 bases outside the gene matches. This CDR3 reads CASSPEEREANTGELFF. The CDR3 DNA reads as TGTGCCAGTAGTCCCGAGGAGCGGGAGGCGAACACCGGGGAGCTGTTTTTT. Based on the CDR3 plus reference TRBV19 and TRBJ2-2, the full variable domain is DGGITQSPKYLFRKEGQNVTLSCEQNLNHDAMYWYRQDPGQGLRLIYYSQIVNDFQKGDIAEGYSVSREKKESFPLTVTSAQKNPTAFYLCASSPEEREANTGELFFGEGSRLTVL.

The sample holds a few counts of this clone. This chain links TRBV10-1 with TRBJ1-3, with TRBD1 matching over 7 bases. V was pared by 7 bases and J by 0 bases, with 9 bases of the junction left unmatched. The CDR3 extends over 16 amino acids. Germline CDR1 WNHNN, CDR2 SYGVQD (reference sequence). The CDR3 sequence is CASTNTGTASGNTIYF. The CDR3 DNA reads TGCGCCAGCACTAATACCGGGACAGCCTCTGGAAACACCATATATTTT.

The V gene is TRBV28, the J gene TRBJ2-7; TRBD2 agrees at 14 bases. V lost 5 bases to trimming and J lost 4 bases; unmatched junction nucleotides: 10. Germline CDR1 is MDHEN and CDR2 is SYDVKM. CDR3 length: 17 residues. The CDR3 DNA reads TGTGCCAGCAGTGAGGGGAGACTAGCGGGAGGGAGGTACGAGCAGTACTTC. As protein: CASSEGRLAGGRYEQYF.

This chain joins TRBV28 and TRBJ1-5, with D unclear. This CDR3 has 14 amino acids. Looked up from germline, CDR1 is MDHEN and CDR2 is SYDVKM. V was shortened by 1 base and J by 3 bases, with 7 bases between the two germline ends. The CDR3 reads CASSLSVFNQPQHF. The CDR3 DNA sequence: TGTGCCAGCAGTTTATCGGTATTCAATCAGCCCCAGCATTTT.

The gene calls are TRBV7-6 and TRBJ2-7, with D maybe TRBD1 (5 bases). V dropped 5 bases and J dropped 0 bases, with 20 bases sitting between them. Germline assignment: CDR1 SGHVS and CDR2 FNYEAQ. The CDR3 consists of 17 residues. As DNA, the CDR3 is TGTGCCAGCAGCCTTGGCGTAGAGCCCGACAGCTCCTACGAGCAGTACTTC. This sequence encodes CASSLGVEPDSSYEQYF. The full variable domain, rest sourced from reference TRBV7-6 and TRBJ2-7, is GAGVSQSPRYKVTKRGQDVALRCDPISGHVSLYWYRQALGQGPEFLTYFNYEAQQDKSGLPNDRFSAERPEGSISTLTIQRTEQRDSAMYRCASSLGVEPDSSYEQYFGPGTRLTVT.

The V call is TRBV5-8, the J call TRBJ2-7; 8 bases fit TRBD1. V dropped 3 bases and J dropped 4; count of bases not matched to a gene: 12. Germline-derived CDR1 and CDR2 are SGHTS and YDEGEE. The CDR3 covers 16 residues. In DNA form, the CDR3 reads TGTGCCAGCAGCTACGGATGGACAGGGAGCGTTTACGAGCAGTACTTC. Amino acid sequence: CASSYGWTGSVYEQYF.